This note documents a single TCR beta chain sequence. The cDNA 3' end received a ligated oligonucleotide with a UMI. The first PCR ran approximately 4 cycles with an equimolar RC1.1 and RC1.2 beta primer mix. TCRdb redid the calling of the UMI-ligation and nested PCR reads with MiXCR, one entry per CDR3 protein. The repertoire consists of tens of thousands of distinct CDR3 sequences, with roughly 11% occurring once and the leading ten covering roughly a tenth. Known numbers of the T cell clone KT2 were added to PBMC. Fixed numbers of PBMC received varying amounts of KT2 cells. The sample belongs to a study of quantifying T cell responses using KT2 cells. About the research overall: Reverse transcription used primers in the TCR alpha and beta constant regions.

The V end was cut by 2 bases, the J end by 8 bases, with 16 bases between. Germline CDR1 MNHNS, CDR2 SASEGT. The CDR3 has 15 amino acids. The chain combines TRBV6-1 with TRBJ2-4, with TRBD2 as a possible D gene (5 bases). This receptor was obtained from a human donor. Sequencing was carried out using PBMCs spiked with cells of the T cell clone KT2. The chain's CDR3 is CASSELSREEDIQYF. In DNA form, the CDR3 reads TGTGCCAGCAGTGAACTGAGCCGGGAAGAGGACATTCAGTACTTC.